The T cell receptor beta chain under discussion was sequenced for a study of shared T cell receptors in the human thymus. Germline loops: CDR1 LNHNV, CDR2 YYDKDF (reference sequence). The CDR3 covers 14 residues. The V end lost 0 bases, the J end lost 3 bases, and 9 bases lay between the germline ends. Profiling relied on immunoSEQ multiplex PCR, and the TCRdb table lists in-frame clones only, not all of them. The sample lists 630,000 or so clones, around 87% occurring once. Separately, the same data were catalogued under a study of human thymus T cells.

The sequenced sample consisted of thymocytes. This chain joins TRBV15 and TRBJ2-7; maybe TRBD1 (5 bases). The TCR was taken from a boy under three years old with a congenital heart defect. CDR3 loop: CATSRDETVYEQYF. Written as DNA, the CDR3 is TGTGCCACCAGCAGAGACGAGACAGTCTACGAGCAGTACTTC.